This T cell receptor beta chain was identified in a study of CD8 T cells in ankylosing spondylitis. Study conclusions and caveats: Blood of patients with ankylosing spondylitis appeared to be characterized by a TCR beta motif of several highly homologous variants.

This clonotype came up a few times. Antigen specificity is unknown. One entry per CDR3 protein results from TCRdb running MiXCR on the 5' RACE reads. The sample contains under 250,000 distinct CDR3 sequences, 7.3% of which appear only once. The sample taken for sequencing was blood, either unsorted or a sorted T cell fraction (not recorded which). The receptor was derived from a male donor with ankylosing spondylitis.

CDR3: CASSLSRGTAAYEQYF. DNA of the CDR3: TGTGCCAGCAGTTTATCTCGCGGGACGGCTGCCTACGAGCAGTACTTC. V usage is TRBV27 and J usage is TRBJ2-7; D may be TRBD2 (6 bases). Trimming took 0 bases from V and 2 from J, leaving 14 bases between them. The CDR3 has 16 amino acids. Germline loops: CDR1 MNHEY, CDR2 SMNVEV (reference sequence).